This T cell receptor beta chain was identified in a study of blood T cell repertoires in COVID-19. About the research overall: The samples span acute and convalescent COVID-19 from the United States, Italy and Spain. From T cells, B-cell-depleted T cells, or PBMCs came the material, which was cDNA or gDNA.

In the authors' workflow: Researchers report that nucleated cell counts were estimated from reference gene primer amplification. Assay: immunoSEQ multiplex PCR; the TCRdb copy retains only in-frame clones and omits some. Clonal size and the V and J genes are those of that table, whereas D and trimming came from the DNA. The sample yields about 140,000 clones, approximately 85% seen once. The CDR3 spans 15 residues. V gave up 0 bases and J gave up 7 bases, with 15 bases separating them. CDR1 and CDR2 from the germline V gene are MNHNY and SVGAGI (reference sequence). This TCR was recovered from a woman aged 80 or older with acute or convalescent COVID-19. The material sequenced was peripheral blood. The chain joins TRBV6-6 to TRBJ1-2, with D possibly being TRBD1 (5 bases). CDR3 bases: TGTGCCAGCAGTTACTCGGGGGGGAGGTTAGGTGGCTACACCTTC. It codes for CASSYSGGRLGGYTF.